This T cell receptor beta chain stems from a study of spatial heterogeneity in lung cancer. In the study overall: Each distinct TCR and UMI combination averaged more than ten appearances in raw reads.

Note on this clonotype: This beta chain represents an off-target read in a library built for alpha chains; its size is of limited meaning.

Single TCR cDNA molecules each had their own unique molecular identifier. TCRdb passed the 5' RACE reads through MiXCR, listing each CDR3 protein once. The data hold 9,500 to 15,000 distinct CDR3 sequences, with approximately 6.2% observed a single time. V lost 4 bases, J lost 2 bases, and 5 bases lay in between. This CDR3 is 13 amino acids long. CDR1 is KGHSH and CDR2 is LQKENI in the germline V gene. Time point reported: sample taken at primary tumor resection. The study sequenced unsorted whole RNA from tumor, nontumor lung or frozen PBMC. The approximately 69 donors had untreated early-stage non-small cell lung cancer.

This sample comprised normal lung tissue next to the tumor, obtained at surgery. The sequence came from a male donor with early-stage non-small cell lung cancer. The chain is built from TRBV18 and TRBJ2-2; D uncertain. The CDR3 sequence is CASSRINTGELFF. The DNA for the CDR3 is TGTGCCAGCTCACGTATAAACACCGGGGAGCTGTTTTTT. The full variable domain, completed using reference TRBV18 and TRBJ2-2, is NAGVMQNPRHLVRRRGQEARLRCSPMKGHSHVYWYRQLPEEGLKFMVYLQKENIIDESGMPKERFSAEFPKEGPSILRIQQVVRGDSAAYFCASSRINTGELFFGEGSRLTVL.